The clone carrying this T cell receptor beta chain is medium-sized in the sample. Its specificity is not known. MiXCR, applied by TCRdb to the 5' RACE reads, yields one record per CDR3 protein. The sample contains 1,500 to 2,000 distinct CDR3 sequences, about 5.2% of which appear only once. The data derive from a study of spatial heterogeneity in lung cancer. Specified time point: sample taken at primary tumor resection. This CDR3 spans 16 amino acids. CDR1 SGHKS and CDR2 YYEKEE come from the germline V gene (reference sequence). The ends were cut back, 1 base at V and 1 base at J, with 14 bases in the middle. Broader study findings: Mutation tallies in tumors tracked expanded intratumoral alpha and beta TCR counts.

The sequence derives from a male donor with early-stage non-small cell lung cancer. The chain joins TRBV5-5 to TRBJ1-1; D is undetermined. Specimen: lung tumor tissue, collected at surgery. CDR3 residues: CASSLSLFTRNTEAFF. The DNA of the CDR3 is TGTGCCAGCAGCTTGTCACTTTTTACCAGGAACACTGAAGCTTTCTTT.